In its sample, the clone carrying this TCR beta chain was seen a few times. Antigen specificity is unknown. This specimen belongs to a study of cytomegalovirus exposure and HLA in healthy donors. Overall study: Sequencing of 150 million to 200 million T cells in an earlier analysis found 90 million to 120 million unique TCR beta sequences.

The CDR3 is 14 amino acids. Germline loops: CDR1 SNHLY, CDR2 FYNNEI. The V end was cut by 11 bases, the J end by 2 bases, with 18 bases between. PCR primers comprised 60 Vbeta and 13 Jbeta primers. Here immunoSEQ multiplex PCR was the method, and the copy in TCRdb shows in-frame clones only, minus some. The table includes 120,000 to 150,000 clones, 50% to 75% detected once. Regarding the study as a whole: It was likely that a cluster of highly shared sequence variants was a sequencing artifact. In a later analysis, at a false discovery rate of 0.05, 17,000 or so TCR beta sequences were associated with HLA alleles. With high specificity and sensitivity, the classifier reportedly diagnosed cytomegalovirus status.

Material: PBMCs. The TCR was taken from a woman in her twenties or thirties in good health and CMV-seropositive. This chain links TRBV2 with TRBJ1-2; maybe TRBD1 (6 bases). In DNA, the CDR3 is TGTGCCCTCTGGGGGGGCTATGTAAACTATGGCTACACCTTC. Its translation: CALWGGYVNYGYTF.